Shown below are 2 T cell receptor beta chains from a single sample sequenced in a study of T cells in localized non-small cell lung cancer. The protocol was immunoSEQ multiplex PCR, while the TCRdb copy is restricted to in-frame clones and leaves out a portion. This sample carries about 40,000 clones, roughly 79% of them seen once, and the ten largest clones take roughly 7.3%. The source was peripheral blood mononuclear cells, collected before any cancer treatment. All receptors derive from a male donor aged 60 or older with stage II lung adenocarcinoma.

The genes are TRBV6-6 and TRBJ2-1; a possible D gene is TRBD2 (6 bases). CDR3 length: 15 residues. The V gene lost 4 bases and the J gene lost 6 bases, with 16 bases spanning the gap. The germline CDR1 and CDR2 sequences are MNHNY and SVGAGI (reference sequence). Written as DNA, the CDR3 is TGTGCCAGCAGTTCCGACCTGGCGGGGAGCAATGAGCAGTTCTTC. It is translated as CASSSDLAGSNEQFF.

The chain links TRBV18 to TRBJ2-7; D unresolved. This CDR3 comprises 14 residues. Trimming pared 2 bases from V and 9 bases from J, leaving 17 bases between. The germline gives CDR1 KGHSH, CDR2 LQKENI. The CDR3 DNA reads TGTGCCAGCTCACCAGGCCCGGCCCCCCAAGGGCAGTACTTC. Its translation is CASSPGPAPQGQYF. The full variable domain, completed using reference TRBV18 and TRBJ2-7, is NAGVMQNPRHLVRRRGQEARLRCSPMKGHSHVYWYRQLPEEGLKFMVYLQKENIIDESGMPKERFSAEFPKEGPSILRIQQVVRGDSAAYFCASSPGPAPQGQYFGPGTRLTVT.